What follows are 22 T cell receptor beta chains derived from one specimen sequenced in a study of T cells in Graves' hyperthyroidism and ophthalmopathy. Regions amplified from RNA transcripts were the TCR beta CDR3 regions. Researchers ran a first-round RT-PCR on the TCR CDR3 using the HTBI primer set. One entry per CDR3 protein results from TCRdb running MiXCR on the multiplex PCR reads. This sample has a few hundred thousand distinct CDR3 sequences, with roughly 15% found just once. Sequenced sample: blood. These TCRs come from a woman aged 25 to 39 with Graves' ophthalmopathy.

This rearrangement joins TRBV14 to TRBJ1-2; perhaps TRBD1 as D (6 bases). The CDR3 contains 13 residues. V dropped 4 bases and J dropped 8 bases, with 14 bases sitting between them. CDR1 and CDR2 from the germline V gene are SGHDN and FVKESK. This chain's CDR3 is CASSPRGLEGYTF. The CDR3 nucleotides read TGTGCCAGCAGCCCCCGGGGGCTAGAAGGCTACACCTTC.

V is TRBV2 and J is TRBJ2-4, with 7 bases identical to TRBD1. CDR1 is SNHLY and CDR2 is FYNNEI in the germline V gene. This CDR3 spans 15 amino acids. The J segment lost 2 bases and the V segment lost 7 bases, leaving 8 bases of the junction unmatched. CDR3 in DNA: TGTGCCAGCAATGGAGAGGGGGCGACCAAAAACATTCAGTACTTC. Its translation is CASNGEGATKNIQYF.

At least ten counts were recorded for this clonotype. The chain is built from TRBV12-5 and TRBJ2-7; the D gene is possibly TRBD2 (6 bases). Germline lookup yields CDR1 LGHNT and CDR2 FRNRAP. The CDR3 runs to 16 residues. V gave up 1 base and J gave up 3 bases, with 16 bases separating them. CDR3 amino acids: CASGLATGTAFYEQYF. CDR3 bases: TGTGCTAGTGGTTTGGCTACCGGGACTGCGTTCTACGAGCAGTACTTC.

The CDR3 is CASSKTVQSPYNEQFF. The CDR3 DNA reads as TGTGCCAGTAGTAAGACAGTCCAAAGCCCATACAATGAGCAGTTCTTC. This sequence joins TRBV19 and TRBJ2-1, with D possibly matching TRBD1 (5 bases). V was shortened by 4 bases and J by 4 bases, with 17 bases between the two germline ends. The CDR3 length is 16 residues. Germline-derived CDR1 and CDR2 are LNHDA and SQIVND (reference sequence).

The sample holds many counts of this clonotype. The junction and the germline gene differ at one end; a read error may be behind it. The chain combines TRBV7-2 with TRBJ2-7; 7 nucleotides match TRBD1. Germline CDR1 and CDR2: SGHTA and FQGNSA. CDR3 length: 14 amino acids. In DNA form, the CDR3 reads TGCGCCAGCAGCTCCCGGGACAGCTCCTACGAGCAGTACTTC. Amino acid sequence: CASSSRDSSYEQYF.

This clonotype was picked up many times. The V and J genes are TRBV29-1 and TRBJ1-3; D remains ambiguous. CDR3 size: 12 residues. Germline V lookup: CDR1 SQVTM, CDR2 ANQGSEA. V was pared by 6 bases and J by 0 bases, with 6 bases between. CDR3 protein: CSVGLSGNTIYF. The CDR3 DNA reads as TGCAGCGTCGGACTCTCTGGAAACACCATATATTTT.

This clonotype occurred many times. The chain combines TRBV30 with TRBJ1-2; TRBD1 matches at 10 bases. Per the germline V gene, CDR1 is GTSNPN and CDR2 is SVGIG (reference sequence). With 7 bases clipped from V and 4 bases from J, the junction kept 15 bases outside the gene matches. CDR3 length: 16 residues. The CDR3 sequence: CALRPPGQGLSYGYTF. CDR3 nucleotides: TGTGCCTTAAGACCCCCGGGACAGGGGTTGAGCTATGGCTACACCTTC.

A few counts support this clonotype. The gene calls are TRBV20-1 and TRBJ2-1; a possible D gene is TRBD2 (6 bases). Germline V gene sequence: CDR1 DFQATT, CDR2 SNEGSKA (reference sequence). V gave up 3 bases and J gave up 5 bases, with 17 bases separating them. CDR3 length: 15 amino acids. The CDR3 region is CSARAGTGGNNEQFF. CDR3 sequence (DNA): TGCAGTGCTAGGGCTGGTACCGGGGGAAACAATGAGCAGTTCTTC.

The sample holds many counts of this clonotype. This sequence joins TRBV12-3 or TRBV12-4 and TRBJ1-4; 10 positions agree with TRBD1. V dropped 5 bases and J dropped 5; count of bases not matched to a gene: 5. The CDR3 extends over 15 amino acids. Here the CDR3 reads CASSPGQGINEKLFF. The CDR3 DNA reads TGTGCCAGCAGTCCGGGACAGGGGATCAATGAAAAACTGTTTTTT.

This clonotype showed up just a few times. Possible read error: a much larger clone is one base away. The rearrangement uses TRBV20-1 and TRBJ1-5, with D possibly being TRBD1 (6 bases). The V gene's germline CDR1 is DFQATT and CDR2 SNEGSKA (reference sequence). This CDR3 contains 12 residues. DNA for the CDR3: TGCAGTGCTATTGGGGGCAATCAGCCCCGGCATTTT. It specifies CSAIGGNQPRHF.

This clonotype was counted many times. The J gene is TRBJ2-1, the V gene TRBV11-2; no reliable D call. This CDR3 region has 12 residues. Per germline, CDR1 SGHAT and CDR2 FQNNGV. Trimming stripped 5 bases from V and 8 bases from J, with 10 bases between. The CDR3 coding sequence is TGTGCCAGCAGCCTAATGAACCATGAGCAGTTCTTC. Translated: CASSLMNHEQFF. Full variable domain (missing parts from reference TRBV11-2 and TRBJ2-1): EAGVAQSPRYKIIEKRQSVAFWCNPISGHATLYWYQQILGQGPKLLIQFQNNGVVDDSQLPKDRFSAERLKGVDSTLKIQPAKLEDSAVYLCASSLMNHEQFFGPGTRLTVL.

This clonotype was found many times. The chain employs TRBV7-6 and TRBJ1-2; no clear D. Per the germline V gene, CDR1 is SGHVS and CDR2 is FNYEAQ. CDR3 length: 15 residues. V was trimmed by 2 bases and J by 4 bases, leaving 14 bases between them. CDR3 DNA: TGTGCCAGCAGCTTAAGTGGCAGTGAAGGCTATGGCTACACCTTC. It specifies CASSLSGSEGYGYTF.

The chain links TRBV19 to TRBJ2-5; D gene ambiguous. This CDR3 has 14 residues. Germline CDR1 LNHDA, CDR2 SQIVND (reference sequence). V dropped 6 bases and J dropped 5 bases, with 16 bases sitting between them. CDR3 bases: TGTGCCAGTAGCACAGTCGCCGGAACGGAGACCCAGTACTTC. Amino acids: CASSTVAGTETQYF.

The chain is built from TRBV7-2 and TRBJ2-3, with TRBD2 identical over 10 bases. Germline V gene sequence: CDR1 SGHTA, CDR2 FQGNSA. The CDR3 is 15 amino acids. The V segment lost 4 bases and the J segment 5 bases; nucleotides outside the gene matches: 6. The CDR3 spells CASSSKRGGQDTQYF. The CDR3 region has the DNA TGTGCCAGCAGCTCGAAGCGGGGGGGCCAAGATACGCAGTATTTT.

This sequence joins TRBV5-4 and TRBJ2-3; the D gene could be TRBD1 or TRBD2 (5 bases each). This CDR3 contains 17 residues. V shed 3 bases and J shed 6 bases, with 23 bases lying between them. Germline V gene sequence: CDR1 SGHNT, CDR2 YYREEE (reference sequence). The CDR3 region has the DNA TGTGCCAGCAGCTCCCCGACATCCGGGGCCCCTCGGGATACGCAGTATTTT. It codes for CASSSPTSGAPRDTQYF. The full variable domain, rest sourced from reference TRBV5-4 and TRBJ2-3, is ETGVTQSPTHLIKTRGQQVTLRCSSQSGHNTVSWYQQALGQGPQFIFQYYREEENGRGNFPPRFSGLQFPNYSSELNVNALELDDSALYLCASSSPTSGAPRDTQYFGPGTRLTVL.

This clonotype was seen many times. V is TRBV28 and J is TRBJ1-2; D unresolved. This CDR3 comprises 13 residues. V lost 7 bases, J lost 4 bases, and 13 bases lay in between. Germline CDR1 MDHEN, CDR2 SYDVKM. The CDR3 protein is CASTVGASYGYTF. CDR3 bases: TGTGCCAGCACGGTCGGAGCTTCCTATGGCTACACCTTC.

This clonotype came up many times. The chain combines TRBV20-1 with TRBJ2-5; perhaps TRBD2 as D (5 bases). V shed 6 bases and J shed 3 bases, with 14 bases lying between them. Germline V CDR1 and CDR2: DFQATT, SNEGSKA (reference sequence). The CDR3 sequence is 13 residues long. CDR3 DNA sequence: TGCAGTGCAGTCGGGGAAAACGAAGAGACCCAGTACTTC. Its translation: CSAVGENEETQYF.

This clonotype was picked up many times. The genes are TRBV7-3 and TRBJ2-1; 9 positions agree with TRBD2. J was trimmed by 0 bases and V by 6 bases; bases with no gene match: 3. This CDR3 spans 15 amino acids. Germline assignment: CDR1 SGHTA and CDR2 FQGTGA. CDR3 sequence reads: CASRLSGGSYNEQFF. The CDR3 DNA sequence: TGTGCCAGCAGACTTAGCGGGGGCTCCTACAATGAGCAGTTCTTC.

This clonotype was recorded many times. The chain uses TRBV20-1 and TRBJ2-2, with a weak D call TRBD2 (5 bases). CDR3 length: 13 residues. Germline values: CDR1 DFQATT, CDR2 SNEGSKA (reference sequence). Trimming stripped 3 bases from V and 5 bases from J, with 10 bases between. The CDR3 DNA sequence: TGCAGTGCTAGGGATGACTATACCGGGGAGCTGTTTTTT. It codes for CSARDDYTGELFF.

The rearrangement links TRBV7-2 to TRBJ2-1; TRBD2 matches 8 bases. V shed 0 bases, J shed 7 bases, and the junction held 5 bases outside the gene matches. CDR1 is SGHTA, CDR2 FQGNSA, per germline. The length of the CDR3 is 15 residues. The CDR3 DNA reads TGTGCCAGCAGCTTAGCGGCGGGGGGAGTAAATGAGCAGTTCTTC. Protein sequence: CASSLAAGGVNEQFF.

The rearrangement links TRBV5-1 to TRBJ1-4; tentative D call: TRBD1 (5 bases). Germline CDR1 reads SGHRS; CDR2 reads YFSETQ. The V and J ends lost 0 bases and 8 bases respectively, with 17 bases between them. CDR3 length: 16 residues. CDR3 sequence reads: CASSLASGGSWEKLFF. CDR3 DNA sequence: TGCGCCAGCAGCTTGGCCTCGGGGGGTTCGTGGGAAAAACTGTTTTTT.

In its sample, this clonotype was seen many times. The rearrangement links TRBV28 to TRBJ2-7; 8 bases agree with TRBD1. Losses at the gene ends were 7 bases for V and 6 bases for J; bases not matched to a gene: 11. The CDR3 spans 14 residues. Per the germline V gene, CDR1 is MDHEN and CDR2 is SYDVKM. The CDR3 sequence is CASIPGDRTSEQYF. The CDR3 DNA reads as TGTGCCAGCATCCCCGGGGACAGGACGTCCGAGCAGTACTTC.